This T cell receptor (beta chain) was sequenced in a study of T cell clonality in common variable immunodeficiency. Findings and caveats of the study: Patient heterogeneity in the CVID cohort limited correlations between repertoire features and clinical complications. In common variable immunodeficiency, TCR beta chains reportedly carried fewer deletions and N-nucleotide insertions.

The repertoire was sequenced with immunoSEQ multiplex PCR; TCRdb's copy has only in-frame clones and lacks some. The sample contains roughly 55,000 clones, none of them singletons. Caucasian heritage predominated among both patients and controls. This clone was counted many times. The antigen is undetermined. The sequence runs out 3 residues before the end of the CDR3; the remainder is reconstructed from the germline J gene. V was clipped by 0 bases and J by 4 bases, with 10 bases between them. Per germline, CDR1 SGHNT and CDR2 YYREEE (reference sequence). This CDR3 contains 14 residues. Sequences were obtained from peripheral blood mononuclear cells. This sequence originates from a person between 18 and 75 years old in good health. The chain is built from TRBV5-4 and TRBJ2-5; D is ambiguous. The sequenced part of the CDR3 DNA is TGTGCCAGCAGCTTGGTCTCGGCAGGAGAGACC. Amino acids: CASSLVSAGET. The whole CDR3 sequence is CASSLVSAGETQYF.